A single sample gave rise to the 9 T cell receptor beta chains below, sequenced in a study of blood T cell repertoires in COVID-19. Here immunoSEQ multiplex PCR was the method, and the copy in TCRdb shows in-frame clones only, minus some. Seen here are around 150,000 clones, 65% to 90% observed once, and the top ten hold 6.5% to 9%. Source material: peripheral blood. The receptors were gathered from a woman aged 35 to 49 with COVID-19, enrolled during active disease.

The chain carries TRBV20-1 and TRBJ1-1; D unclear. V lost 6 bases and J 1 base, leaving 9 bases between the germline ends. The CDR3 consists of 12 residues. Germline V gene lookup returns CDR1 DFQATT and CDR2 SNEGSKA (reference sequence). CDR3 sequence reads: CSASQANTEAFF. In DNA form, the CDR3 reads TGCAGTGCGAGTCAGGCGAACACTGAAGCTTTCTTT.

The DNA for the CDR3 is TGTGCCAGCAAAGCCGCGAACACCGGGGAGCTGTTTTTT. Its protein product is CASKAANTGELFF. The gene calls are TRBV11-3 and TRBJ2-2, with D hard to call. The CDR3 is made up of 13 amino acids. Germline CDR1 reads SGHNT; CDR2 reads YENEEA. The V end lost 7 bases, the J end lost 0 bases, and 6 bases lay between the germline ends. The variable domain in full, completed from reference TRBV11-3 and TRBJ2-2, reads EAGVVQSPRYKIIEKKQPVAFWCNPISGHNTLYWYLQNLGQGPELLIRYENEEAVDDSQLPKDRFSAERLKGVDSTLKIQPAELGDSAVYLCASKAANTGELFFGEGSRLTVL.

This clone was counted once. This chain joins TRBV5-4 and TRBJ2-1, with 11 bases fitting TRBD2. With 5 bases clipped from V and 4 bases from J, the junction kept 5 bases outside the gene matches. There are 15 residues in the CDR3. Germline V gene sequence: CDR1 SGHNT, CDR2 YYREEE (reference sequence). In nucleotides, the CDR3 is TGTGCCAGCAGATCAACTAGCGGGGGTTACAATGAGCAGTTCTTC. Residues: CASRSTSGGYNEQFF.

The gene calls are TRBV7-9 and TRBJ2-1; tentative D call: TRBD2 (5 bases). Trimming shortened V by 5 bases and J by 0 bases, and 14 bases separated the two germline ends. Germline loops: CDR1 SEHNR, CDR2 FQNEAQ (reference sequence). The CDR3 contains 16 residues. The chain's CDR3 is CASSNPLGSSYNEQFF. In DNA form, the CDR3 reads TGTGCCAGCAGCAACCCGTTGGGGAGCTCCTACAATGAGCAGTTCTTC. Combining the CDR3 with reference TRBV7-9 and TRBJ2-1 gives the whole variable domain DTGVSQNPRHKITKRGQNVTFRCDPISEHNRLYWYRQTLGQGPEFLTYFQNEAQLEKSRLLSDRFSAERPKGSFSTLEIQRTEQGDSAMYLCASSNPLGSSYNEQFFGPGTRLTVL.

The chain has TRBV18 and TRBJ1-6, with a tentative D call TRBD1 (5 bases). Between the trimmed V and J ends, which lost 4 bases and 7 bases, there was a span of 8 bases. This CDR3 contains 13 residues. The germline gives CDR1 KGHSH, CDR2 LQKENI. The CDR3 DNA reads TGTGCCAGCTCACTACAGGAGAATTCACCCCTCCACTTT. It specifies CASSLQENSPLHF.

This clone has only one observation. The rearrangement links TRBV4-2 to TRBJ2-5; 11 bases are shared with TRBD2. J gave up 3 bases and V 4 bases, and 7 bases lay outside the gene matches. Germline V gene lookup returns CDR1 LGHNA and CDR2 YNFKEQ. The CDR3 sequence is 16 residues long. The CDR3 DNA reads TGTGCCAGCAGCCCCTTAGCGGGGGGGCCGGAAGAGACCCAGTACTTC. Translating gives CASSPLAGGPEETQYF.

This clone came up once. This chain uses TRBV7-2 with TRBJ2-2, with D unclear. V gave up 5 bases and J gave up 5 bases, with 12 bases separating them. The length of the CDR3 is 14 residues. Germline lookup yields CDR1 SGHTA and CDR2 FQGNSA. This CDR3 is CASSLSAGTGELFF. As DNA, the CDR3 is TGTGCCAGCAGCCTATCTGCCGGGACCGGGGAGCTGTTTTTT.

The chain employs TRBV11-2 and TRBJ2-6; D may be TRBD1 (5 bases). This CDR3 spans 13 amino acids. Germline CDR1 reads SGHAT; CDR2 reads FQNNGV. Trimming stripped 9 bases from V and 0 bases from J, with 6 bases between. CDR3 DNA sequence: TGTGCCAGTGGGGCCTCTGGGGCCAACGTCCTGACTTTC. It specifies CASGASGANVLTF.

A single count supports this clone. This chain links TRBV9 with TRBJ2-4; 7 positions match TRBD1. Losses at the gene ends were 4 bases for V and 2 bases for J; bases not matched to a gene: 6. The germline V gene encodes CDR1 SGDLS and CDR2 YYNGEE. The CDR3 is 15 amino acids. The CDR3 DNA sequence: TGTGCCAGCAGCTCACGGACAGGACCCAAAAACATTCAGTACTTC. This translates into CASSSRTGPKNIQYF.